This TCR beta chain was captured by sequencing in a study of blood T cell repertoires in COVID-19 (dated by TCRdb to the early 2020s). The study in broad terms: The collaborator samples originated in the United States, Italy and Spain and spanned the acute and convalescent phases of COVID-19. The material from the prospective study consisted of cDNA or gDNA derived from T cells, B-cell-depleted T cells, or PBMCs. Subjects who had been exposed to COVID-19, were actively infected with it, or had recovered from it provided the deeply sampled blood TCRbeta repertoires that made up the dataset. The repertoires were released in a freely available public database meant as a resource for research on the immune response to SARS-CoV-2. Samples came from the ongoing ImmuneRACE study (first 160 participants) plus 1,254 subjects from 6 global collaborators. The sample metadata nearly always contained a de-identified subject ID, COVID-19 status, age in years and sex. Where available, HLA class I and class II types were obtained from metadata supplied by the sample provider rather than from assay-based typing.

About this clone itself: Its target antigen remains unknown. No base quality values were provided; no much bigger clone lies one nucleotide off.

Cut back by 1 base and 1 base, the V and J ends lie 11 bases apart. The germline V gene sets CDR1 to SGHRS and CDR2 to YFSETQ. Measured from the cysteine to the phenylalanine, the CDR3 is 15 residues long. The kept DNA is CDR3 alone, 45 bases in frame from the first base. TCRbeta CDR3 regions were amplified from genomic DNA using the immunoSEQ Assay, a bias-controlled multiplex PCR. Per the authors' processing: Nucleated cell counts per sample were estimated from amplification of reference gene primers within the assay. To quantify the absolute abundance of each unique TCRbeta CDR3 rearrangement, sequence reads were collapsed and filtered. Productive Simpson clonality was computed per sample as the square root of Simpson's diversity index over productive rearrangements. TCRdb obtained this table from immuneACCESS and retained in-frame rearrangements with V and J assigned. These tables miss some clones; where compared with another copy, unresolved V genes account for less than half of the shortfall, and the remainder is unexplained. D and trimming come from the DNA, and the V and J calls and clone size come from that table. The sample data list 120,000 or so clones, and 60% to 80% of these were observed just once. The ten largest make up around 5.9% of the sample.

Collaborating institutions collected whole blood in K2EDTA tubes following their own protocols. For TCRbeta analysis, collaborators shipped samples in one of three forms: frozen whole blood, isolated PBMCs, or DNA extracted from either of those sample types. Points the paper makes about the study in general: The amount of clinical and demographic metadata varied by source and participant and was provided uncurated.

Specimen: peripheral blood. The clonotype was recovered from a man in his 60s with acute or convalescent COVID-19. The rearranged chain carries TRBV5-1 and TRBJ1-1; the D gene is perhaps TRBD1, from 6 matching bases. The encoded CDR3 is CASSLRGNGNTEAFF. At the DNA level, the sequence is TGCGCCAGCAGCTTGAGGGGGAATGGGAACACTGAAGCTTTCTTT.